The sample holds a few counts of the clone carrying this T cell receptor (beta chain). This CDR3 has 15 residues. Germline CDR1 is LGHNA and CDR2 is YNFKEQ. J lost 5 bases, V lost 1 base, and 6 bases had no gene match. The data originate from a study of cytotoxic CD8 clonotypes in ibrutinib-treated CLL. The table came from immunoSEQ multiplex PCR; TCRdb's copy has only in-frame clones and leaves some out. The sample lists about 300,000 clones; roughly 70% were seen once. This sequence originates from a human donor with chronic lymphocytic leukemia. V is TRBV4-2 and J is TRBJ2-5; 8 nucleotides line up with TRBD2. The material was PBMCs, obtained after 36 months of ibrutinib treatment. CDR3 sequence: CASSQGTAGGETQYF. For the CDR3, the DNA is TGTGCCAGCAGCCAAGGGACGGCGGGGGGCGAGACCCAGTACTTC.